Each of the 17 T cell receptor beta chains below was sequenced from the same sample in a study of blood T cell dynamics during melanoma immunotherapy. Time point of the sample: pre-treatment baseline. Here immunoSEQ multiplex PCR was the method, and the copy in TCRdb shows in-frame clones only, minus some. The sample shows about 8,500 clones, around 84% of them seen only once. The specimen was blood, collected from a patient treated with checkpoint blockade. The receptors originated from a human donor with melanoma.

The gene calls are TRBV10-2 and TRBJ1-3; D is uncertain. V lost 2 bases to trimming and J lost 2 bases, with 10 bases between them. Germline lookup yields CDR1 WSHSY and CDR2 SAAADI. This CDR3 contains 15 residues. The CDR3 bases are TGCGCCAGCAGTGAGAGGGTGGCAGCTGGAAACACCATATATTTT. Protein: CASSERVAAGNTIYF.

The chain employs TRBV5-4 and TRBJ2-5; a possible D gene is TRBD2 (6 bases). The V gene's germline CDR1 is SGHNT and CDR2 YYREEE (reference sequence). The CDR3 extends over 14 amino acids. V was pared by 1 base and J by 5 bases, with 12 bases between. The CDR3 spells CASSLMRDGETQYF. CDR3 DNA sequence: TGTGCCAGCAGCTTGATGCGGGACGGGGAGACCCAGTACTTC.

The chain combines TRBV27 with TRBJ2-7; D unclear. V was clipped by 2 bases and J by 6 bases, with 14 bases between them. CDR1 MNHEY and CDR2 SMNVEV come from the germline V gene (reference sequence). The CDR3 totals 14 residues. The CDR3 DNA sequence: TGTGCCAGCAGTTTAGAAGGGTTGCGTTCCGAGCAGTACTTC. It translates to CASSLEGLRSEQYF.

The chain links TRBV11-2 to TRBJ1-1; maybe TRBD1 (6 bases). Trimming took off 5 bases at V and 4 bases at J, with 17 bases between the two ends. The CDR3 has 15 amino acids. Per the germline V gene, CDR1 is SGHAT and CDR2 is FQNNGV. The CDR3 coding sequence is TGTGCCAGCAGCAAATGGGGTCCCAGGGGCACTGAAGCTTTCTTT. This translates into CASSKWGPRGTEAFF.

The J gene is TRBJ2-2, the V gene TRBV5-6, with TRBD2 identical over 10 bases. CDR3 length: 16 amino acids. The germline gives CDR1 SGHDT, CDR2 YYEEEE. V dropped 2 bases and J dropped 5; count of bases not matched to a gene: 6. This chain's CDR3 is CASSFWLAGATGELFF. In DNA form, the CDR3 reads TGTGCCAGCAGCTTTTGGCTAGCGGGGGCTACCGGGGAGCTGTTTTTT.

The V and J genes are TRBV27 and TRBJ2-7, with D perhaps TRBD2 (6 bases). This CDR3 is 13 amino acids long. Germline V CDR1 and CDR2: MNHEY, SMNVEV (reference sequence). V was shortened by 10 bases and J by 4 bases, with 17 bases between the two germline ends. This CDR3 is CATWEVGGYEQYF. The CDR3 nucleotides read TGTGCCACCTGGGAAGTTGGGGGGTACGAGCAGTACTTC.

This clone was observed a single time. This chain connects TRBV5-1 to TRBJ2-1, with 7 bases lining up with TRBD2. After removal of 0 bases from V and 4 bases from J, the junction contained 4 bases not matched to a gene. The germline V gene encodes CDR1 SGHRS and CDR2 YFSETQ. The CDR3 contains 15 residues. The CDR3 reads CASSLGLAVYNEQFF. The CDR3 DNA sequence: TGCGCCAGCAGCTTGGGGCTAGCGGTTTACAATGAGCAGTTCTTC.

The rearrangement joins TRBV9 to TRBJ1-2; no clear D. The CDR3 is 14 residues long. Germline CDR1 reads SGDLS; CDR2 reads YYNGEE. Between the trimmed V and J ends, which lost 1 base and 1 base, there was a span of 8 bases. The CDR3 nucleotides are TGTGCCAGCAGCGTAACGGAGGATAACTATGGCTACACCTTC. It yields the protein CASSVTEDNYGYTF. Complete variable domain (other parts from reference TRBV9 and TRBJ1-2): DSGVTQTPKHLITATGQRVTLRCSPRSGDLSVYWYQQSLDQGLQFLIQYYNGEERAKGNILERFSAQQFPDLHSELNLSSLELGDSALYFCASSVTEDNYGYTFGSGTRLTVV.

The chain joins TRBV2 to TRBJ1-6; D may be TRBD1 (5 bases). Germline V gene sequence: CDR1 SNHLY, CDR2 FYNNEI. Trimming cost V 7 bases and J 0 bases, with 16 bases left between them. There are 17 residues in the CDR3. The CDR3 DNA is TGTGCCAGCACCTCGGAGGCAGGGAGCTCCTATAATTCACCCCTCCACTTT. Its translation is CASTSEAGSSYNSPLHF.

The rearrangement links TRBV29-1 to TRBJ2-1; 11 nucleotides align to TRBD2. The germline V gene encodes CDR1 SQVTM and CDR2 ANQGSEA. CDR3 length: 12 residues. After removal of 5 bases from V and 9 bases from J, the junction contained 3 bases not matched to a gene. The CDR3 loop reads CSVLAGGTEQFF. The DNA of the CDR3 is TGCAGCGTTCTAGCGGGGGGCACTGAGCAGTTCTTC.

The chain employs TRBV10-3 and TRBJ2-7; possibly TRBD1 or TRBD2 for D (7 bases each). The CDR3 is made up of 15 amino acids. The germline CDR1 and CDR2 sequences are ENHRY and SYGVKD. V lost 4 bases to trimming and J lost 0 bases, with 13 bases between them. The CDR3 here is CAISGGGTASYEQYF. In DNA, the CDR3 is TGTGCCATCAGTGGGGGAGGGACAGCCTCCTACGAGCAGTACTTC.

The chain's CDR3 is CASSQSPVQGGNQPQHF. For the CDR3, the DNA is TGCGCCAGCAGCCAATCTCCCGTCCAGGGGGGCAATCAGCCCCAGCATTTT. J is TRBJ1-5 and V is TRBV4-1; 7 bases are a match to TRBD1. The CDR3 covers 17 residues. With 2 bases clipped from V and 2 bases from J, the junction kept 9 bases outside the gene matches. The germline gives CDR1 MGHRA, CDR2 YSYEKL.

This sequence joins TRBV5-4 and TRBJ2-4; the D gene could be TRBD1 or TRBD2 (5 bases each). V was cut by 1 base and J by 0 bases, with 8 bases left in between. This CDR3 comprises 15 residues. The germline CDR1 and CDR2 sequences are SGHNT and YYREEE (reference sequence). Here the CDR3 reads CASSLRDGAKNIQYF. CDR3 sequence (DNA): TGTGCCAGCAGCTTGAGGGACGGAGCCAAAAACATTCAGTACTTC.

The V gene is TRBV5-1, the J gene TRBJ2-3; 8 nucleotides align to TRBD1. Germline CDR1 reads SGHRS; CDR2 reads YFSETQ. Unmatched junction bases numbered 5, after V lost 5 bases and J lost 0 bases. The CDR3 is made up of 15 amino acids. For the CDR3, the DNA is TGCGCCAGCAGGGGGACAGGAGTTAGCACAGATACGCAGTATTTT. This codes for CASRGTGVSTDTQYF.

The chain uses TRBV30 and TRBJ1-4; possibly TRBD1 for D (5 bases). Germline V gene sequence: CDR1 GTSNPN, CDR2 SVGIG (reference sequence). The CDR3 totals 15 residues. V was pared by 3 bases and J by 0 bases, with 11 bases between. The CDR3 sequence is CAWSHRTATNEKLFF. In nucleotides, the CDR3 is TGTGCCTGGAGCCACAGGACTGCAACTAATGAAAAACTGTTTTTT.

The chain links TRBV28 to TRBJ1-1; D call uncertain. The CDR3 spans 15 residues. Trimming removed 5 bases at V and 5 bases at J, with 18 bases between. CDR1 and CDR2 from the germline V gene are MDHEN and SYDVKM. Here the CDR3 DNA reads TGTGCCAGCAGTGTAGGCGGCGGGCTTAGGACTGAAGCTTTCTTT. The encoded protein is CASSVGGGLRTEAFF.

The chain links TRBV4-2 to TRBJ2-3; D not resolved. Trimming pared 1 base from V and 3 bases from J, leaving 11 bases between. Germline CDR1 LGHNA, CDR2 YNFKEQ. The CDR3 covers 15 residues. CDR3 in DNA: TGTGCCAGCAGCCAAGGTCCCACAATGACAGATACGCAGTATTTT. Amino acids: CASSQGPTMTDTQYF.